This T cell receptor beta chain was sequenced during a study of blood T cells in healthy people across ages. From germline, CDR1 is DFQATT and CDR2 SNEGSKA (reference sequence). The CDR3 is 19 amino acids. Each donor gave around 9.3 milliliters of peripheral blood. A second roughly 7 to 11 cycle PCR used barcoded and J-beta primers. Sequencing of every sample gave 2.5 million or more CDR3-containing paired-end reads. TCRdb reprocessed the 5' RACE reads via MiXCR and lists one record per CDR3 protein. The table records about 1.4 million distinct CDR3 sequences, approximately 63% of them present only once.

Input material: blood. This rearrangement joins TRBV20-1 to TRBJ2-5; 16 bases match TRBD2. The J call is in doubt because the DNA end fits TRBJ2-7 better. The sequence derives from a man younger than 30 in good health. The CDR3 sequence is CSARLSPGLAGGWKDEQYF. Written as DNA, the CDR3 is TGCAGTGCTAGACTAAGTCCGGGACTAGCGGGAGGGTGGAAGGACGAGCAGTACTTC.